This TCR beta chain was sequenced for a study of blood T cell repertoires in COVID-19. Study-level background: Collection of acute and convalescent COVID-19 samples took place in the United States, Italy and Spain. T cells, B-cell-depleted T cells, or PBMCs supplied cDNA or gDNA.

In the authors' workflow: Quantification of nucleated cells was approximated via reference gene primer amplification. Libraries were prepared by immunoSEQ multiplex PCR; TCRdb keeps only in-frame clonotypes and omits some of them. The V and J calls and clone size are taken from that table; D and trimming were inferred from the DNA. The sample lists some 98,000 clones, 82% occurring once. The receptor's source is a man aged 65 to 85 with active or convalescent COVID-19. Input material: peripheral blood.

The CDR3 is CASSYGGGNFNNEQFF. The CDR3 DNA follows: TGTGCCAGCAGTTATGGCGGGGGGAACTTTAACAATGAGCAGTTCTTC. V is TRBV6-2 or TRBV6-3 and J is TRBJ2-1; 8 bases are shared with TRBD2. The CDR3 is 16 amino acids. The V and J ends lost 3 bases and 5 bases, in that order; junction bases with no gene match: 9. Germline CDR1 reads MNHEY; CDR2 reads SVGEGT.